The rows below give T cell receptor beta chains drawn from one sample of a study of Ad26.COV2.S vaccination and SARS-CoV-2 variants. Clones were sequenced by immunoSEQ multiplex PCR, and TCRdb holds only the in-frame ones, with some missing. The sample gives 350,000 to 400,000 clones, approximately 91% of which show up once; 3.5% is in the top ten. The sequencing used peripheral blood, collected in a trial of Ad26.COV2.S vaccine versus placebo. These receptors came from a person aged 18-60 years who received the Ad26.COV2.S COVID-19 vaccine or a placebo. Both conserved end residues are part of each CDR3. Each record gives: J gene, V gene, D gene, clone size, CDR3 protein, CDR3 DNA. D genes are given only for firm matches. A clone size is listed for some rows: how often the clone was seen (once, few, many), or a class if it is expanded.

j_gene: TRBJ2-3
v_gene: TRBV5-4
d_gene: TRBD2
abundance: NA
CDR3aa: CASSLSSGGTDTQYF
CDR3nt: TGTGCCAGCAGCTTGTCCAGCGGGGGCACAGATACGCAGTATTTT

j_gene: TRBJ1-1
v_gene: TRBV14
d_gene: NA
abundance: NA
CDR3aa: CASSQVSGVTEAFF
CDR3nt: TGTGCCAGCAGCCAGGTAAGCGGGGTAACTGAAGCTTTCTTT

j_gene: TRBJ2-7
v_gene: TRBV11-2
d_gene: NA
abundance: NA
CDR3aa: CASSLDRYEQYF
CDR3nt: TGTGCCAGCAGCTTAGATCGGTACGAGCAGTACTTC

j_gene: TRBJ1-1
v_gene: TRBV27
d_gene: NA
abundance: NA
CDR3aa: CASKREGTTEAFF
CDR3nt: TGTGCCAGTAAACGGGAGGGGACGACTGAAGCTTTCTTT

j_gene: TRBJ1-1
v_gene: TRBV2
d_gene: NA
abundance: NA
CDR3aa: CASSRVNTEAFF
CDR3nt: TGTGCCAGCAGTAGAGTAAACACTGAAGCTTTCTTT

j_gene: TRBJ1-1
v_gene: TRBV23-1
d_gene: NA
abundance: NA
CDR3aa: CASSQSQDTEAFF
CDR3nt: TGCGCCAGCAGTCAATCTCAGGACACTGAAGCTTTCTTT

j_gene: TRBJ2-1
v_gene: TRBV5-1
d_gene: TRBD2
abundance: NA
CDR3aa: CASRTSGGYSYNEQFF
CDR3nt: TGCGCCAGCCGGACTAGCGGGGGATACTCCTACAATGAGCAGTTCTTC

j_gene: TRBJ1-6
v_gene: TRBV30
d_gene: NA
abundance: NA
CDR3aa: CAWRVRERSYNSPLHF
CDR3nt: TGTGCCTGGAGGGTCCGGGAAAGGTCCTATAATTCACCCCTCCACTTT

j_gene: TRBJ1-5
v_gene: TRBV19
d_gene: NA
abundance: NA
CDR3aa: CASSGQINQPQHF
CDR3nt: TGTGCCAGTAGTGGGCAGATCAATCAGCCCCAGCATTTT

j_gene: TRBJ2-7
v_gene: TRBV27
d_gene: NA
abundance: NA
CDR3aa: CASSLSGPPPSYEQYF
CDR3nt: TGTGCCAGCAGTTTATCAGGACCTCCACCCTCCTACGAGCAGTACTTC

j_gene: TRBJ1-4
v_gene: TRBV4-2
d_gene: NA
abundance: NA
CDR3aa: CASSQFVANEKLFF
CDR3nt: TGTGCCAGCAGCCAATTCGTCGCTAATGAAAAACTGTTTTTT

j_gene: TRBJ1-3
v_gene: TRBV30
d_gene: NA
abundance: NA
CDR3aa: CAWSPLGYSGNTIYF
CDR3nt: TGTGCCTGGAGTCCCCTAGGGTACTCTGGAAACACCATATATTTT

j_gene: TRBJ1-1
v_gene: TRBV7-2
d_gene: NA
abundance: NA
CDR3aa: CASSLVGEGPLTEAFF
CDR3nt: TGTGCCAGCAGCTTAGTTGGTGAAGGACCTCTCACTGAAGCTTTCTTT

j_gene: TRBJ1-2
v_gene: TRBV6-5
d_gene: TRBD1
abundance: NA
CDR3aa: CASRRQGGYTF
CDR3nt: TGTGCCAGCAGAAGACAGGGTGGCTACACCTTC

j_gene: TRBJ2-3
v_gene: TRBV6-6
d_gene: NA
abundance: NA
CDR3aa: CASSYARLVSTDTQYF
CDR3nt: TGTGCCAGCAGTTACGCCCGACTAGTTAGCACAGATACGCAGTATTTT

j_gene: TRBJ1-5
v_gene: TRBV10-3
d_gene: NA
abundance: NA
CDR3aa: CAISESENQPQHF
CDR3nt: TGTGCCATCAGTGAGTCTGAGAATCAGCCCCAGCATTTT

j_gene: TRBJ1-1
v_gene: TRBV10-1
d_gene: TRBD1
abundance: NA
CDR3aa: CASSESGTDEAFF
CDR3nt: TGCGCCAGCAGTGAGTCGGGGACAGACGAAGCTTTCTTT

j_gene: TRBJ1-2
v_gene: TRBV6-1
d_gene: TRBD1
abundance: few
CDR3aa: CASSEARRTGNYGYTF
CDR3nt: TGTGCCAGCAGTGAAGCGCGACGGACAGGGAACTATGGCTACACCTTC

j_gene: TRBJ2-5
v_gene: TRBV24-1
d_gene: NA
abundance: NA
CDR3aa: CATSDSGKETQYF
CDR3nt: TGTGCCACCAGTGATTCTGGGAAAGAGACCCAGTACTTC

j_gene: TRBJ2-7
v_gene: TRBV5-1
d_gene: NA
abundance: NA
CDR3aa: CASSRREGAGGEQYF
CDR3nt: TGCGCCAGCAGCCGCCGGGAAGGGGCTGGAGGCGAGCAGTACTTC

j_gene: TRBJ1-1
v_gene: TRBV7-9
d_gene: NA
abundance: NA
CDR3aa: CASSLVTAGTTMNTEAFF
CDR3nt: TGTGCCAGCAGCTTAGTGACGGCAGGGACGACTATGAACACTGAAGCTTTCTTT

j_gene: TRBJ1-2
v_gene: TRBV5-1
d_gene: NA
abundance: NA
CDR3aa: CASSLDPGTKDGYTF
CDR3nt: TGCGCCAGCAGCTTGGATCCGGGAACCAAGGATGGCTACACCTTC

j_gene: TRBJ1-1
v_gene: TRBV5-1
d_gene: NA
abundance: NA
CDR3aa: CASSLDTGGVTEAFF
CDR3nt: TGCGCCAGCAGCTTGGATACGGGAGGGGTCACTGAAGCTTTCTTT

j_gene: TRBJ1-4
v_gene: TRBV5-1
d_gene: NA
abundance: NA
CDR3aa: CASSSTGINEKLFF
CDR3nt: TGCGCCAGCAGCTCTACAGGGATTAATGAAAAACTGTTTTTT

j_gene: TRBJ1-6
v_gene: TRBV4-1
d_gene: NA
abundance: NA
CDR3aa: CASSGFPQSSYNSPLHF
CDR3nt: TGCGCCAGCAGCGGGTTCCCTCAGAGCTCCTATAATTCACCCCTCCACTTT

j_gene: TRBJ2-7
v_gene: TRBV2
d_gene: NA
abundance: NA
CDR3aa: CASGGNSYEQYF
CDR3nt: TGTGCCAGCGGAGGGAATTCCTACGAGCAGTACTTC

j_gene: TRBJ2-5
v_gene: TRBV6-6
d_gene: TRBD2
abundance: NA
CDR3aa: CASMGGNHETQYF
CDR3nt: TGTGCCAGCATGGGGGGGAATCACGAGACCCAGTACTTC

j_gene: TRBJ1-6
v_gene: TRBV30
d_gene: NA
abundance: NA
CDR3aa: CAWRRGSPLHF
CDR3nt: TGTGCCTGGAGGCGGGGTTCACCCCTCCACTTT

j_gene: TRBJ1-1
v_gene: TRBV6-5
d_gene: NA
abundance: once
CDR3aa: CASRRQGLLNTEAFF
CDR3nt: TGTGCCAGCAGGAGGCAGGGACTCCTGAACACTGAAGCTTTCTTT

j_gene: TRBJ1-2
v_gene: TRBV30
d_gene: TRBD1
abundance: NA
CDR3aa: CAWSATGDTGYTF
CDR3nt: TGTGCCTGGAGTGCCACAGGGGATACGGGCTACACCTTC

j_gene: TRBJ1-2
v_gene: TRBV5-6
d_gene: NA
abundance: NA
CDR3aa: CASTRYGPTNYGYTF
CDR3nt: TGTGCCAGCACCCGATATGGGCCCACTAACTATGGCTACACCTTC

j_gene: TRBJ2-1
v_gene: TRBV11-2
d_gene: TRBD1
abundance: NA
CDR3aa: CASRTGAREQFF
CDR3nt: TGTGCCAGCAGAACAGGGGCGCGTGAGCAGTTCTTC

j_gene: TRBJ1-2
v_gene: TRBV21-1
d_gene: NA
abundance: NA
CDR3aa: CASSAKQGDYGYTF
CDR3nt: TGTGCCAGCAGCGCGAAACAGGGGGACTATGGCTACACCTTC

j_gene: TRBJ2-7
v_gene: TRBV3-1/TRBV3-2
d_gene: NA
abundance: NA
CDR3aa: CASGQHLGRAHEQYF
CDR3nt: TGTGCCAGCGGCCAACATCTCGGCAGGGCCCACGAGCAGTACTTC

j_gene: TRBJ2-3
v_gene: TRBV6-5
d_gene: NA
abundance: once
CDR3aa: CASSRTSTDTQYF
CDR3nt: TGTGCCAGCAGCCGGACTAGCACAGATACGCAGTATTTT

j_gene: TRBJ1-5
v_gene: TRBV6-1
d_gene: NA
abundance: NA
CDR3aa: CASSDTTGRRQPQHF
CDR3nt: TGTGCCAGCAGTGATACCACAGGGAGGAGGCAGCCCCAGCATTTT

j_gene: TRBJ1-6
v_gene: TRBV28
d_gene: TRBD1
abundance: NA
CDR3aa: CASSRPDRVNSPLHF
CDR3nt: TGTGCCAGCAGCCGACCGGACAGGGTAAATTCACCCCTCCACTTT

j_gene: TRBJ1-1
v_gene: TRBV6-5
d_gene: NA
abundance: NA
CDR3aa: CASSYATGTMNTEAFF
CDR3nt: TGTGCCAGCAGTTACGCCACCGGGACTATGAACACTGAAGCTTTCTTT

j_gene: TRBJ1-5
v_gene: TRBV19
d_gene: NA
abundance: NA
CDR3aa: CASSIGSAHSNQPQHF
CDR3nt: TGTGCCAGTAGTATAGGTTCAGCTCATAGCAATCAGCCCCAGCATTTT

j_gene: TRBJ1-6
v_gene: TRBV20-1
d_gene: NA
abundance: once
CDR3aa: CSASSGTANSPLHF
CDR3nt: TGCAGTGCTAGTTCCGGGACGGCAAATTCACCCCTCCACTTT

j_gene: TRBJ1-5
v_gene: TRBV2
d_gene: NA
abundance: NA
CDR3aa: CASSGKWGDSNQPQHF
CDR3nt: TGTGCCAGCAGCGGCAAGTGGGGGGATAGCAATCAGCCCCAGCATTTT

j_gene: TRBJ2-1
v_gene: TRBV5-1
d_gene: NA
abundance: NA
CDR3aa: CASSLNGGQKSEQFF
CDR3nt: TGCGCCAGCAGCTTGAACGGGGGGCAGAAGAGTGAGCAGTTCTTC

j_gene: TRBJ1-5
v_gene: TRBV27
d_gene: TRBD1
abundance: NA
CDR3aa: CASTPPGQGANQPQHF
CDR3nt: TGTGCCAGCACTCCTCCGGGACAGGGCGCCAATCAGCCCCAGCATTTT

j_gene: TRBJ1-4
v_gene: TRBV11-2
d_gene: TRBD1
abundance: NA
CDR3aa: CASSAAGTGGEKLFF
CDR3nt: TGTGCCAGCAGCGCTGCCGGGACAGGGGGCGAAAAACTGTTTTTT

j_gene: TRBJ2-3
v_gene: TRBV6-6
d_gene: TRBD2
abundance: NA
CDR3aa: CASSYERGARDTQYF
CDR3nt: TGTGCCAGCAGTTACGAGCGGGGGGCAAGAGATACGCAGTATTTT

j_gene: TRBJ2-3
v_gene: TRBV5-6
d_gene: NA
abundance: NA
CDR3aa: CASSLVGGDTQYF
CDR3nt: TGTGCCAGCAGCTTGGTAGGAGGAGATACGCAGTATTTT

j_gene: TRBJ1-1
v_gene: TRBV19
d_gene: NA
abundance: NA
CDR3aa: CASSIYGHSSAPTEAFF
CDR3nt: TGTGCCAGTAGTATTTACGGACATTCATCGGCCCCCACTGAAGCTTTCTTT

j_gene: TRBJ2-2
v_gene: TRBV29-1
d_gene: NA
abundance: once
CDR3aa: CSVGTRLTGELFF
CDR3nt: TGCAGCGTTGGGACCCGTCTCACCGGGGAGCTGTTTTTT

j_gene: TRBJ2-1
v_gene: TRBV5-4
d_gene: NA
abundance: NA
CDR3aa: CASSLATTADNEQFF
CDR3nt: TGTGCCAGCAGCTTGGCCACAACAGCAGACAATGAGCAGTTCTTC

j_gene: TRBJ2-7
v_gene: TRBV2
d_gene: TRBD2
abundance: NA
CDR3aa: CASRRGAGGKTKNYEQYF
CDR3nt: TGTGCCAGCAGGAGGGGAGCGGGGGGGAAAACCAAAAACTACGAGCAGTACTTC

j_gene: TRBJ2-1
v_gene: TRBV10-3
d_gene: TRBD2
abundance: NA
CDR3aa: CAISEVRGGAPNEQFF
CDR3nt: TGTGCCATCAGTGAGGTGCGCGGGGGGGCTCCCAATGAGCAGTTCTTC

j_gene: TRBJ1-4
v_gene: TRBV4-3
d_gene: NA
abundance: NA
CDR3aa: CASSQGIRGDEKLFF
CDR3nt: TGCGCCAGCAGCCAAGGAATCCGGGGGGATGAAAAACTGTTTTTT

j_gene: TRBJ1-1
v_gene: TRBV7-2
d_gene: NA
abundance: NA
CDR3aa: CASRKSRDTEAFF
CDR3nt: TGTGCCAGCAGGAAGAGCAGGGATACTGAAGCTTTCTTT

j_gene: TRBJ1-3
v_gene: TRBV9
d_gene: NA
abundance: once
CDR3aa: CASSTRGGSGNTIYF
CDR3nt: TGTGCCAGCAGCACAAGGGGAGGCTCTGGAAACACCATATATTTT

j_gene: TRBJ2-5
v_gene: TRBV4-2
d_gene: TRBD2
abundance: NA
CDR3aa: CASSQEGRGGLEETQYF
CDR3nt: TGTGCCAGCAGCCAAGAAGGACGGGGGGGCCTAGAAGAGACCCAGTACTTC